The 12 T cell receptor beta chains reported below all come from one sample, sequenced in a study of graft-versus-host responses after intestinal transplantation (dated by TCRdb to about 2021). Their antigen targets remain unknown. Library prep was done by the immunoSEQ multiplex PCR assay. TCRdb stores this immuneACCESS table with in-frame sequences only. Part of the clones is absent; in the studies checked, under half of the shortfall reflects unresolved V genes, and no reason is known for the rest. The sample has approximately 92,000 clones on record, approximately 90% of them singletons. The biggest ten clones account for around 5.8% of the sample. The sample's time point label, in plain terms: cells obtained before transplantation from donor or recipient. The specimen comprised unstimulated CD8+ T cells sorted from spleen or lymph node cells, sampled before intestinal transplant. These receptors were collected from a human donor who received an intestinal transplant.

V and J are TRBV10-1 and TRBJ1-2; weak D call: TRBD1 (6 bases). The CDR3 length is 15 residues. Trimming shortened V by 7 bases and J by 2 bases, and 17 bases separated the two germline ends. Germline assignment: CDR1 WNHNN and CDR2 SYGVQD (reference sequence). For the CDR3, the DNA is TGCGCCAGCAATTACCGGGACAACGAGAACTATGGCTACACCTTC. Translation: CASNYRDNENYGYTF.

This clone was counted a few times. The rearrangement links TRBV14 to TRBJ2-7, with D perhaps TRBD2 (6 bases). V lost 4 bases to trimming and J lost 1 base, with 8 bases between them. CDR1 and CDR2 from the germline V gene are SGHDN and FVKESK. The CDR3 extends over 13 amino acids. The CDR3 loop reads CASSPTSSYEQYF. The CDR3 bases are TGTGCCAGCAGCCCGACTAGTTCCTACGAGCAGTACTTC.

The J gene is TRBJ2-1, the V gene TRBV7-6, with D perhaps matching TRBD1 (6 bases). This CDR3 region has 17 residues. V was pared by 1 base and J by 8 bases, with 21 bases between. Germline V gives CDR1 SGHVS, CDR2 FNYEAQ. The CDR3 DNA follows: TGTGCCAGCAGCTTAGAGGGGAACAGGGCGACCGGGGATGAGCAGTTCTTC. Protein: CASSLEGNRATGDEQFF.

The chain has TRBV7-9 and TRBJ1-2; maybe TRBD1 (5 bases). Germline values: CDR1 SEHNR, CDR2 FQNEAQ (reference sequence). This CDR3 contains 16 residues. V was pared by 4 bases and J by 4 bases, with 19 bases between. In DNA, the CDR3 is TGTGCCAGCAGCTCGTTGGATGACGGACACGTCTATGGCTACACCTTC. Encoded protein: CASSSLDDGHVYGYTF.

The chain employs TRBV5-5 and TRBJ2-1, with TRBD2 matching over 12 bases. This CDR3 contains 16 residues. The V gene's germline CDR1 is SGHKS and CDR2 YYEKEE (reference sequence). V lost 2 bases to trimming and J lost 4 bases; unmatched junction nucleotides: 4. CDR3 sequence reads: CASSLLAGGKYNEQFF. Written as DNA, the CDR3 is TGTGCCAGCAGCTTACTAGCGGGGGGAAAATACAATGAGCAGTTCTTC.

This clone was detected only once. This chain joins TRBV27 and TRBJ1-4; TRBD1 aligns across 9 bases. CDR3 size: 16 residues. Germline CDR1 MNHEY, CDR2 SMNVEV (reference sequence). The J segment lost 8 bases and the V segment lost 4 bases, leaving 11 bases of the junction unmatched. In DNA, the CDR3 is TGTGCCAGCAGTTGTATAACAGGGGGCGCCGGGGAAAAACTGTTTTTT. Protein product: CASSCITGGAGEKLFF. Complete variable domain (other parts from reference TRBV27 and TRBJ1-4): EAQVTQNPRYLITVTGKKLTVTCSQNMNHEYMSWYRQDPGLGLRQIYYSMNVEVTDKGDVPEGYKVSRKEKRNFPLILESPSPNQTSLYFCASSCITGGAGEKLFFGSGTQLSVL.

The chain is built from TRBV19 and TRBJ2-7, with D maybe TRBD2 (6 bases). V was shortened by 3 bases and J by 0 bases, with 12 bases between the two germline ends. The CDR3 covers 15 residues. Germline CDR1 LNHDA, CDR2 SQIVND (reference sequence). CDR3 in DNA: TGTGCCAGTAGTATGGGGGGTCTTAGCTCCTACGAGCAGTACTTC. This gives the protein CASSMGGLSSYEQYF.

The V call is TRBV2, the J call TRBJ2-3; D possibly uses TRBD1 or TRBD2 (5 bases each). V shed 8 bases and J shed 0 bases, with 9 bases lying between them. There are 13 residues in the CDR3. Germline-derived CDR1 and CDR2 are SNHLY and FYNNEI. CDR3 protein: CASWGSSTDTQYF. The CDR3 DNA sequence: TGTGCCAGCTGGGGGTCTAGCACAGATACGCAGTATTTT. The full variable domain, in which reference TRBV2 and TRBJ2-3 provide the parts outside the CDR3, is EPEVTQTPSHQVTQMGQEVILRCVPISNHLYFYWYRQILGQKVEFLVSFYNNEISEKSEIFDDQFSVERPDGSNFTLKIRSTKLEDSAMYFCASWGSSTDTQYFGPGTRLTVL.

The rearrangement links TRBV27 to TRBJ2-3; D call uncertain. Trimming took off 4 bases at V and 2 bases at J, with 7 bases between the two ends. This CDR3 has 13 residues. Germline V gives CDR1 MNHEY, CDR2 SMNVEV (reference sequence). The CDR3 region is CASSSIYTDTQYF. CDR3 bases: TGTGCCAGCAGTTCCATCTACACAGATACGCAGTATTTT.

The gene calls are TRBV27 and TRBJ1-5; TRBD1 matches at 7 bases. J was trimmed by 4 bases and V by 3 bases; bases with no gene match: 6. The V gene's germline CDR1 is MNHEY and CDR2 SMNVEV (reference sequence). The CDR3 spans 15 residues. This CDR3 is CASSFSETGNQPQHF. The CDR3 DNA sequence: TGTGCCAGCAGTTTCAGCGAGACAGGGAATCAGCCCCAGCATTTT.

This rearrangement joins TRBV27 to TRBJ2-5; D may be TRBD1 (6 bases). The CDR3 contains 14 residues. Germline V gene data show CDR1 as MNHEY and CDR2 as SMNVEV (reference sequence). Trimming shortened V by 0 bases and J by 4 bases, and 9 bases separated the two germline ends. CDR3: CASSLSQGLETQYF. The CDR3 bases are TGTGCCAGCAGTTTATCACAGGGTCTAGAGACCCAGTACTTC.

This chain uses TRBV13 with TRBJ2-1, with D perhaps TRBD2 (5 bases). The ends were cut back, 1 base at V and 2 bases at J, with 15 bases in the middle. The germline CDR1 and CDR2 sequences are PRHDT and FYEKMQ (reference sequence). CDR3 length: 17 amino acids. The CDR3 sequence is CASSLDLTSFPYNEQFF. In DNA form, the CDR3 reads TGTGCCAGCAGCTTAGACCTAACTAGTTTTCCCTACAATGAGCAGTTCTTC.